This entry lists 4 T cell receptor beta chains sequenced from one sample in a study of blood T cell repertoires in COVID-19. Here immunoSEQ multiplex PCR was the method, and the copy in TCRdb shows in-frame clones only, minus some. Among a few hundred thousand clones, about 92% were seen once, and the ten largest hold roughly 0.66%. Sequenced: PBMCs or T cells enriched from blood (not recorded which). The source is a man between 18 and 29 years old who had recovered from COVID-19.

In its sample, this clone was seen once. The chain carries TRBV9 and TRBJ1-3, with D possibly being TRBD1 (5 bases). The V end was cut by 0 bases, the J end by 0 bases, with 10 bases between. The CDR3 loop spans 16 amino acids. Germline values: CDR1 SGDLS, CDR2 YYNGEE. As DNA, the CDR3 is TGTGCCAGCAGCGTAGGGACATTTGGCTCTGGAAACACCATATATTTT. It encodes CASSVGTFGSGNTIYF.

In nucleotides, the CDR3 is TGTGCCAGCAGCTCCGGACTAGCGGGAGGGCCGGTCGATGAGCAGTTCTTC. This translates into CASSSGLAGGPVDEQFF. This chain links TRBV11-2 with TRBJ2-1; 15 nucleotides line up with TRBD2. The germline V gene encodes CDR1 SGHAT and CDR2 FQNNGV. V lost 4 bases to trimming and J lost 8 bases; unmatched junction nucleotides: 9. This CDR3 is built from 17 residues.

This clone was detected once. The chain combines TRBV4-2 with TRBJ1-2, with TRBD1 as a possible D gene (5 bases). V gave up 1 base and J gave up 6 bases, with 15 bases separating them. Germline V CDR1 and CDR2: LGHNA, YNFKEQ. The CDR3 is 15 residues long. Here the CDR3 reads CASSQGLTGVDGYTF. The CDR3 DNA reads as TGTGCCAGCAGCCAAGGGCTCACGGGGGTCGATGGCTACACCTTC.

This sequence joins TRBV30 and TRBJ2-7; 7 bases are shared with TRBD2. The V and J ends lost 3 bases and 1 base, in that order; junction bases with no gene match: 3. This CDR3 is built from 13 residues. Germline CDR1 is GTSNPN and CDR2 is SVGIG (reference sequence). CDR3 region: CAWRGGSSYEQYF. CDR3 in DNA: TGTGCCTGGAGGGGGGGGAGTTCCTACGAGCAGTACTTC.